This T cell receptor beta chain was sequenced for a study of CXCR3-negative and CXCR3-positive naive CD8 T cells. Whole-study context: Every library held about 1.5 +/- 0.3 million TRB reads, and the total came to around 150 million.

As for this clonotype: Its target is not known.

UMI-labeled 5' RACE yielded the TRB cDNA libraries. Each CDR3 protein gets one entry in TCRdb, which reprocessed the 5' RACE reads and gives no DNA. The sample includes 100,000 or so distinct CDR3 sequences. Per germline, CDR1 MDHEN and CDR2 SYDVKM. This CDR3 comprises 16 residues. Study conclusions and caveats: In CXCR3-positive naive cells, the TRB CDR3s were more hydrophobic than in CXCR3-negative naive cells. For memory CD8+ cells diversity was much lower, but both naive subsets had comparably high diversity. After cryopreservation, CXCR3 expression dropped partially; most assays used fresh PBMCs.

With some 310,000 cells each, the CD8+ T cell subsets were individually sorted in triplicate. The source material was naive CXCR3+ CD8+ T cells from blood. Specified subset: CD45RO-CCR7+CD27+CD95- naive CD8+ T cells expressing CXCR3 (TNR3+). The genes are TRBV28 and TRBJ2-7; the TCRdb D gene call, TRBD1, has no DNA to confirm it. The source is a human donor in good health. Some clones in this sample may be carry-over from other donors' samples. The CDR3 here is CASSQTGQVRTYEQYF.